The T cell receptor (beta chain) described here comes from a study of blood T cells in healthy people across ages. Concerning this clonotype itself: No antigen is known for it.

Overall study results and limits: Donor CMV status was unknown, possibly confounding expanded clonotype changes.

Together with a sample-barcoded 5' primer, a J-beta primer mix was included in a second PCR lasting roughly 6 to 12 cycles. A template-switch adaptor containing 12 random nucleotides labeled each cDNA molecule. TCRdb itself ran the 5' RACE reads through MiXCR, one entry per CDR3 protein. The data show 1.5 million to 2 million distinct CDR3 sequences, roughly 28% seen once. V lost 5 bases and J lost 6; bases outside the gene matches: 7. The CDR3 has 13 amino acids. This TCR came from a woman aged 30 to 39 in good health. Source material: blood. This rearrangement joins TRBV12-3 or TRBV12-4 to TRBJ2-7; 7 bases align to TRBD1. DNA for the CDR3: TGTGCCAGCAGTGTCGGACAGGCGCTCGAGCAGTACTTC. Its translation is CASSVGQALEQYF.